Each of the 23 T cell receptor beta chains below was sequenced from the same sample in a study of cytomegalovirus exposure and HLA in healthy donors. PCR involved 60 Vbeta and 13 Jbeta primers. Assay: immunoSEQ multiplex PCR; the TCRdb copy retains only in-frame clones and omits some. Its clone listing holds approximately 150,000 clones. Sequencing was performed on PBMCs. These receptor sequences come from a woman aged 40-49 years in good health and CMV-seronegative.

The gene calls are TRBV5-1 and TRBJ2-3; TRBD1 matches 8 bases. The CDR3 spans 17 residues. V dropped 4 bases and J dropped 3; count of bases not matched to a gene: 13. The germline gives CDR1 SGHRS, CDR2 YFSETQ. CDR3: CASSLYQGAQGTDTQYF. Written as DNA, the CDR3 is TGCGCCAGCAGCCTTTACCAGGGGGCGCAAGGAACAGATACGCAGTATTTT. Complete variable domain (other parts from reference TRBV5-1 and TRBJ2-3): KAGVTQTPRYLIKTRGQQVTLSCSPISGHRSVSWYQQTPGQGLQFLFEYFSETQRNKGNFPGRFSGRQFSNSRSEMNVSTLELGDSALYLCASSLYQGAQGTDTQYFGPGTRLTVL.

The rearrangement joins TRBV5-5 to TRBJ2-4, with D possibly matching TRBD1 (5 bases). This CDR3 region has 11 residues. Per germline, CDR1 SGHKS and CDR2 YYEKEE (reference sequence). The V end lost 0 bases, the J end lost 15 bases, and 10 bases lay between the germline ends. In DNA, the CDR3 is TGTGCCAGCAGCTTGGGGGTCAGGGTGTACTTC. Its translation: CASSLGVRVYF.

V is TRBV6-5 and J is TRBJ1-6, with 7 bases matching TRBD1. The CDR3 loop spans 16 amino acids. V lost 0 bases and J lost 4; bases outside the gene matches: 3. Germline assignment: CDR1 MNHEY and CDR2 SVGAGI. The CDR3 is CASSYSTGIYNSPLHF. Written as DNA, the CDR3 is TGTGCCAGCAGTTACTCGACAGGGATTTATAATTCACCCCTCCACTTT.

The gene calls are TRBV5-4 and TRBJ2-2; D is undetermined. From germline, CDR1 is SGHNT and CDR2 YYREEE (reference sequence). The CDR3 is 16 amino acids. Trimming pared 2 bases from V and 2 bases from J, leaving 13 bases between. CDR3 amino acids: CASSFSRRTNTGELFF. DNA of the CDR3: TGTGCCAGCAGCTTCTCTAGGCGAACTAACACCGGGGAGCTGTTTTTT.

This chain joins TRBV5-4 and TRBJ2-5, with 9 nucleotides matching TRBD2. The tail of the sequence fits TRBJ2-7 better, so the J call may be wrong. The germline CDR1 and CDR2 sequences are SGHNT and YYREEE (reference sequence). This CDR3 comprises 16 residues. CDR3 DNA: TGTGCCAGCAGCCATTCAGGGACTAGCCACCCCTACGAGCAGTACTTC. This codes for CASSHSGTSHPYEQYF.

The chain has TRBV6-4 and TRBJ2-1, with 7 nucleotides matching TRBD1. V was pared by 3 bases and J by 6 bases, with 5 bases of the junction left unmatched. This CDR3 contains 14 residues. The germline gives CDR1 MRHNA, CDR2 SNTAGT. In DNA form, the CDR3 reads TGTGCCAGCAGTGAAAGAAGGGACAGCAATGAGCAGTTCTTC. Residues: CASSERRDSNEQFF.

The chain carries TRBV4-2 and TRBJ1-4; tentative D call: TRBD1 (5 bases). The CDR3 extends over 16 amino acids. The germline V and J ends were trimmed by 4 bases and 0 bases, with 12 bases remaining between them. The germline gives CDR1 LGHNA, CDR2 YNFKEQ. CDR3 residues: CASSLATGATNEKLFF. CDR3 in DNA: TGTGCCAGCAGCCTCGCCACGGGGGCAACTAATGAAAAACTGTTTTTT.

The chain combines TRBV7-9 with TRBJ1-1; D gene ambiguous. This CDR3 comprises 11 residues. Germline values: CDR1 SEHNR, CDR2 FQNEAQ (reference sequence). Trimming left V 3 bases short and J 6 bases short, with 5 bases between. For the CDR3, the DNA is TGTGCCAGCAGCTTTTCGGCTGAAGCTTTCTTT. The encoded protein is CASSFSAEAFF. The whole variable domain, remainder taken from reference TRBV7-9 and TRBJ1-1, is DTGVSQNPRHKITKRGQNVTFRCDPISEHNRLYWYRQTLGQGPEFLTYFQNEAQLEKSRLLSDRFSAERPKGSFSTLEIQRTEQGDSAMYLCASSFSAEAFFGQGTRLTVV.

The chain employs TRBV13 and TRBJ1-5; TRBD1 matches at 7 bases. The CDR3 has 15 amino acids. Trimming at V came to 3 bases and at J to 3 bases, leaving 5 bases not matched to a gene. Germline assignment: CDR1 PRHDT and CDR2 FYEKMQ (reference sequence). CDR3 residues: CASSLAGTVNQPQHF. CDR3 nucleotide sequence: TGTGCCAGCAGCTTGGCCGGGACAGTCAATCAGCCCCAGCATTTT.

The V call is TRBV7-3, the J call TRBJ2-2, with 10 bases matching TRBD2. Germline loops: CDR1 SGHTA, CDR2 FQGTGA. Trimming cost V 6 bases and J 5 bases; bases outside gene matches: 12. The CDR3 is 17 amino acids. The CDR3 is CASRTLSGGPGTGELFF. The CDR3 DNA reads TGTGCCAGCAGGACCCTTAGCGGGGGGCCGGGAACCGGGGAGCTGTTTTTT.

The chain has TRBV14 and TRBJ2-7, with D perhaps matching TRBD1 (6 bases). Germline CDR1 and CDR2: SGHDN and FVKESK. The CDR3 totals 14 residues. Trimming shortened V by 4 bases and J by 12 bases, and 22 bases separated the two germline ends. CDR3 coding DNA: TGTGCCAGCAGCCCACCGGGACACCCTGGGCGCCCGTACTTC. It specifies CASSPPGHPGRPYF. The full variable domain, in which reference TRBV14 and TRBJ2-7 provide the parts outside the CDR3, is EAGVTQFPSHSVIEKGQTVTLRCDPISGHDNLYWYRRVMGKEIKFLLHFVKESKQDESGMPNNRFLAERTGGTYSTLKVQPAELEDSGVYFCASSPPGHPGRPYFGPGTRLTVT.

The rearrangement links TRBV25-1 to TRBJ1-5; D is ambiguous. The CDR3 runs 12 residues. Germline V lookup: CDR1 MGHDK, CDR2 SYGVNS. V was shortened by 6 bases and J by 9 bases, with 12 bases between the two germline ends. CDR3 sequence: CASSDGFRPQHF. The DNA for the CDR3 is TGTGCCAGCAGCGACGGGTTTCGGCCCCAGCATTTT. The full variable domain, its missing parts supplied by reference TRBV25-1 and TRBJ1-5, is EADIYQTPRYLVIGTGKKITLECSQTMGHDKMYWYQQDPGMELHLIHYSYGVNSTEKGDLSSESTVSRIRTEHFPLTLESARPSHTSQYLCASSDGFRPQHFGDGTRLSIL.

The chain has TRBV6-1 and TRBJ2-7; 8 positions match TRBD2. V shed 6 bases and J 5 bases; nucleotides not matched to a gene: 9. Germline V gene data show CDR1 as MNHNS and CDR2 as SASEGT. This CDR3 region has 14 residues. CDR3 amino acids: CASSLRGEIDEQYV. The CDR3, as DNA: TGTGCCAGCAGCTTGCGGGGGGAAATTGACGAGCAGTACGTC.

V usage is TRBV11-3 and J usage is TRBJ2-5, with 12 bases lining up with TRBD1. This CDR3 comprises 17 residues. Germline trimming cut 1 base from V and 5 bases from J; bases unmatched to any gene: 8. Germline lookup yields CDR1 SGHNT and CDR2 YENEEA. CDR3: CASSLGSGTGGLETQYF. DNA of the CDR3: TGTGCCAGCAGCTTAGGAAGCGGGACAGGGGGCCTGGAGACCCAGTACTTC.

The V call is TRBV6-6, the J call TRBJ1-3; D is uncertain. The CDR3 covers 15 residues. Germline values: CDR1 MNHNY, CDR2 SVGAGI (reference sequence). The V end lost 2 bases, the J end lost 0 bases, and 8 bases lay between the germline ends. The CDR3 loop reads CASSYGQSSGNTIYF. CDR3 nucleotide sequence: TGTGCCAGCAGTTACGGGCAGAGCTCTGGAAACACCATATATTTT.

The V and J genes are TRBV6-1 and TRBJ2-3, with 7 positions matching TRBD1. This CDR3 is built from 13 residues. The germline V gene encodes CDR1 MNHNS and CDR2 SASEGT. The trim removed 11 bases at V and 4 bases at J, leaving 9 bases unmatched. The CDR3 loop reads CAGQTGPADTQYF. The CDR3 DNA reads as TGTGCCGGACAGACAGGGCCGGCAGATACGCAGTATTTT.

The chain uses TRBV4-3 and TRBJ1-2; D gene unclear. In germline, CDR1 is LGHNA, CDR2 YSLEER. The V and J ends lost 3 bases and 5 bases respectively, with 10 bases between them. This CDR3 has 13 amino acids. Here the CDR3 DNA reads TGCGCCAGCAGCCAGGCCGACGGGTATGGCTACACCTTC. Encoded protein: CASSQADGYGYTF.

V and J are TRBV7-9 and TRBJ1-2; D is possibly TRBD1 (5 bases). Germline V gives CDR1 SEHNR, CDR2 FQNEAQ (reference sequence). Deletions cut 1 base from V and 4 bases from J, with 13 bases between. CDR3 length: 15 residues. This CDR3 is CASSLGQSGLYGYTF. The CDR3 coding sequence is TGTGCCAGCAGCTTAGGACAGTCGGGCCTCTATGGCTACACCTTC.

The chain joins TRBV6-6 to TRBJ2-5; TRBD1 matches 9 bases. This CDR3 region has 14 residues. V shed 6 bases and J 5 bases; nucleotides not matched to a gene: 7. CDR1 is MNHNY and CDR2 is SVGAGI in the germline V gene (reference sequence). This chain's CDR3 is CASRPGQGGETQYF. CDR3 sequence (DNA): TGTGCCAGCAGACCGGGACAGGGAGGGGAGACCCAGTACTTC.

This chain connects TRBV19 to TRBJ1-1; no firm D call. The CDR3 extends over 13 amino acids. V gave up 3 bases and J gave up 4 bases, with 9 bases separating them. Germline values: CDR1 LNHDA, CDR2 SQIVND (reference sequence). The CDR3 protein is CASSISGSTEAFF. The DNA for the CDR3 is TGTGCCAGTAGTATTTCGGGTAGCACTGAAGCTTTCTTT. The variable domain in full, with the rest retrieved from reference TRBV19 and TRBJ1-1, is DGGITQSPKYLFRKEGQNVTLSCEQNLNHDAMYWYRQDPGQGLRLIYYSQIVNDFQKGDIAEGYSVSREKKESFPLTVTSAQKNPTAFYLCASSISGSTEAFFGQGTRLTVV.

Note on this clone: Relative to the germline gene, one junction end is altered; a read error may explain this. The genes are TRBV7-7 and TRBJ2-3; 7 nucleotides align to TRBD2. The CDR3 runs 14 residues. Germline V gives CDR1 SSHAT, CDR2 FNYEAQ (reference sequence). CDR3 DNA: TGTGCTAGCAGCCTGGATTTGCGGGGGAATACGCAGTATTTT. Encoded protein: CASSLDLRGNTQYF.

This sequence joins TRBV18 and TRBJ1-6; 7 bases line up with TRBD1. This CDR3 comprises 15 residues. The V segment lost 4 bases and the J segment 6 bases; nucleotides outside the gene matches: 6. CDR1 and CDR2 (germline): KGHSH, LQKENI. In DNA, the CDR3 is TGTGCCAGCTCACTAAGGGACAGATTTAATTCACCCCTCCACTTT. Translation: CASSLRDRFNSPLHF.

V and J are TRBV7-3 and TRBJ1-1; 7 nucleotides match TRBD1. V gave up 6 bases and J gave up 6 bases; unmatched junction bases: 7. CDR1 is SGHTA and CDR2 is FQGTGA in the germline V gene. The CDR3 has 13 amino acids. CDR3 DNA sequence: TGTGCCAGCAGTCAAAACGACAGGGCTGAAGCTTTCTTT. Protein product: CASSQNDRAEAFF.